This entry lists 4 T cell receptor beta chains sequenced from one sample in a study of OX40 agonist ivuxolimab in advanced cancers. Assay used: immunoSEQ multiplex PCR; TCRdb lists only in-frame clones, some missing. The data hold about 27,000 clones, with around 88% observed a single time. The specimen comprised CD4+ or CD8+ T cells sorted from blood, sampled in a trial of the OX40 agonist ivuxolimab. The receptors shown here come from an adult with an advanced solid tumor such as melanoma, head and neck, liver or kidney cancer.

This sequence joins TRBV4-1 and TRBJ2-7, with 7 positions matching TRBD1. This CDR3 comprises 14 residues. J gave up 2 bases and V 4 bases, and 5 bases lay outside the gene matches. Germline CDR1 is MGHRA and CDR2 is YSYEKL. The CDR3 loop reads CASSRDRAAYEQYF. The DNA for the CDR3 is TGCGCCAGCAGCCGCGACAGGGCGGCCTACGAGCAGTACTTC.

The chain links TRBV28 to TRBJ1-2; D uncertain. The CDR3 consists of 15 residues. The ends were cut back, 7 bases at V and 4 bases at J, with 19 bases in the middle. Per germline, CDR1 MDHEN and CDR2 SYDVKM. In DNA, the CDR3 is TGTGCCAGCATGGGTGCTGCCGGGAGCCTCTATGGCTACACCTTC. Its protein product is CASMGAAGSLYGYTF.

V and J are TRBV6-1 and TRBJ1-5; the D is unclear. The CDR3 is made up of 16 amino acids. CDR1 MNHNS and CDR2 SASEGT come from the germline V gene. V was cut by 1 base and J by 3 bases, with 13 bases left in between. The CDR3 nucleotides read TGTGCCAGCAGTGAAGTCGCTACACTTAACAATCAGCCCCAGCATTTT. Protein sequence: CASSEVATLNNQPQHF.

This chain connects TRBV27 to TRBJ2-7, with no clear D. CDR3 length: 15 amino acids. The V gene lost 6 bases and the J gene lost 2 bases, with 17 bases spanning the gap. Germline lookup yields CDR1 MNHEY and CDR2 SMNVEV (reference sequence). In DNA, the CDR3 is TGTGCCAGCAGCTTGGGGTCTGGTGGAGCCTACGAGCAGTACTTC. It encodes CASSLGSGGAYEQYF.